Listed here are 25 T cell receptor beta chains from one sample, sequenced in a study of blood T cells in healthy people across ages. A J-beta primer mix and a sample-barcoded 5' primer were used in a second PCR of about 6 to 12 cycles. In TCRdb, the 5' RACE reads were re-called with MiXCR into one record per CDR3 protein. This sample carries 780,000 or so distinct CDR3 sequences, just under 25% of them seen once, and the ten largest clones take under 4.5%. This same sample was also taken into another study, of T cells of mothers and their children.

Material: blood. Source of these receptors: a boy between 10 and 17 years old in good health.

This clonotype turned up a few times. The rearrangement joins TRBV20-1 to TRBJ2-7, with D maybe TRBD1 (5 bases). Matching the DNA end better, TRBJ2-1 makes the J call doubtful. Germline lookup yields CDR1 DFQATT and CDR2 SNEGSKA (reference sequence). CDR3 length: 12 amino acids. The CDR3 sequence is CSARAGWNEQFF. CDR3 coding DNA: TGCAGTGCTAGAGCAGGGTGGAATGAGCAGTTCTTC.

The CDR3 coding sequence is TGTGCCAGTAGTTCCACAGGGATTCAGTACTTC. It translates to CASSSTGIQYF. This chain joins TRBV19 and TRBJ2-4; D may be TRBD1 (6 bases). Trimming pared 5 bases from V and 10 bases from J, leaving 9 bases between. This CDR3 is 11 amino acids long. Germline CDR1 is LNHDA and CDR2 is SQIVND (reference sequence).

This clonotype has a single count. The rearrangement joins TRBV20-1 to TRBJ1-1; D unclear. Trimming pared 3 bases from V and 1 base from J, leaving 12 bases between. CDR1 and CDR2 (germline): DFQATT, SNEGSKA (reference sequence). The CDR3 spans 14 residues. This CDR3 reads CSARDLVGNTEAFF. The CDR3, as DNA: TGCAGTGCTAGGGACCTGGTGGGGAACACTGAAGCTTTCTTT.

Concerning this clonotype itself: Germline and junction disagree at one end, which may indicate a read error. V is TRBV7-7 and J is TRBJ2-5, with D possibly matching TRBD1 (6 bases). The J call may be faulty, since TRBJ2-7 better matches the DNA end. Germline V lookup: CDR1 SSHAT, CDR2 FNYEAQ (reference sequence). This CDR3 spans 16 amino acids. The CDR3 DNA reads TGTGCTAGCAGCTTAGTGGCAGACAGGTTCTCCTACGAGCAGTACTTC. It specifies CASSLVADRFSYEQYF.

The rearrangement joins TRBV5-1 to TRBJ2-1; D is perhaps TRBD1 (6 bases). CDR3 length: 12 amino acids. V shed 1 base and J shed 10 bases, with 9 bases lying between them. Germline V lookup: CDR1 SGHRS, CDR2 YFSETQ. For the CDR3, the DNA is TGCGCCAGCAGCTTGACCGGGACAGAGCAGTTCTTC. It yields the protein CASSLTGTEQFF. Full variable domain (rest looked up from reference TRBV5-1 and TRBJ2-1): KAGVTQTPRYLIKTRGQQVTLSCSPISGHRSVSWYQQTPGQGLQFLFEYFSETQRNKGNFPGRFSGRQFSNSRSEMNVSTLELGDSALYLCASSLTGTEQFFGPGTRLTVL.

The sample holds a few counts of this clonotype. V usage is TRBV14 and J usage is TRBJ2-3; D is undetermined. Trimming cost V 4 bases and J 11 bases, with 19 bases left between them. Germline V gene lookup returns CDR1 SGHDN and CDR2 FVKESK. This CDR3 has 14 residues. CDR3 nucleotide sequence: TGTGCCAGCAGCCCACGGATATCCGATGGCGGGCAGTATTTT. It translates to CASSPRISDGGQYF.

The V gene is TRBV7-9, the J gene TRBJ2-1; possibly TRBD2 for D (6 bases). The CDR3 runs 16 residues. Germline V CDR1 and CDR2: SEHNR, FQNEAQ (reference sequence). The V end lost 5 bases, the J end lost 5 bases, and 19 bases lay between the germline ends. For the CDR3, the DNA is TGTGCCAGCAGCCCGGGGGACCGCTCTTCCGACAATGAGCAGTTCTTC. This gives the protein CASSPGDRSSDNEQFF.

CDR3 residues: CASSLDRDYNTGELFF. The CDR3 DNA reads as TGTGCCAGCAGCTTAGATAGGGACTATAACACCGGGGAGCTGTTTTTT. The V and J genes are TRBV7-2 and TRBJ2-2; 7 bases line up with TRBD2. The CDR3 length is 16 residues. The V segment lost 1 base and the J segment 2 bases; nucleotides outside the gene matches: 4. CDR1 SGHTA and CDR2 FQGNSA come from the germline V gene.

The chain couples TRBV24-1 to TRBJ2-2; a weak D match, TRBD1 (6 bases). Germline lookup yields CDR1 KGHDR and CDR2 SFDVKD. This CDR3 region has 18 residues. V was pared by 4 bases and J by 0 bases, with 17 bases between. The DNA of the CDR3 is TGTGCCACCAGTGACCCGACAGGCCCAGTTCCGAACACCGGGGAGCTGTTTTTT. Amino acid sequence: CATSDPTGPVPNTGELFF.

This CDR3 reads CSARKTSGGTGELFF. The CDR3 region has the DNA TGCAGTGCTAGAAAGACTAGCGGGGGAACCGGGGAGCTGTTTTTT. The chain is built from TRBV20-1 and TRBJ2-2; 12 bases agree with TRBD2. CDR1 DFQATT and CDR2 SNEGSKA come from the germline V gene (reference sequence). The junction had 3 bases not matched to a gene; V was cut back by 2 bases and J by 5 bases. The length of the CDR3 is 15 residues.

This clonotype was seen a handful of times. J is TRBJ1-4 and V is TRBV24-1, with TRBD1 identical over 8 bases. The CDR3 spans 15 residues. Germline V lookup: CDR1 KGHDR, CDR2 SFDVKD. V was clipped by 3 bases and J by 5 bases; unmatched bases: 4. DNA for the CDR3: TGTGCCACCAGTGATGGGGACAGGATAAATGAAAAACTGTTTTTT. Protein: CATSDGDRINEKLFF.

The chain links TRBV7-8 to TRBJ1-4; 8 nucleotides agree with TRBD1. CDR1 is SGHVS, CDR2 FQNEAQ, per germline. CDR3 length: 17 amino acids. This CDR3 reads CATTSQGARATNEKLFF. In nucleotides, the CDR3 is TGTGCTACGACCTCCCAGGGGGCCCGTGCAACTAATGAAAAACTGTTTTTT.

This clonotype was counted only a few times. One end of the junction does not line up with germline, which may come from a read error. The V gene is TRBV20-1, the J gene TRBJ2-1; TRBD2 might be the D (5 bases). Germline CDR1 reads DFQATT; CDR2 reads SNEGSKA (reference sequence). This CDR3 region has 16 residues. Here the CDR3 reads CSARLWQAGDYNEQLF. In nucleotides, the CDR3 is TGCAGTGCTAGATTGTGGCAGGCGGGCGACTACAATGAGCAGCTCTTC.

This clonotype has only a few counts. The chain combines TRBV20-1 with TRBJ2-1, with D possibly matching TRBD1 (5 bases). The DNA end lines up better with TRBJ2-7; the J call may be wrong. This CDR3 has 13 amino acids. Germline assignment: CDR1 DFQATT and CDR2 SNEGSKA (reference sequence). DNA for the CDR3: TGCAGTGCTAGAGTCGCGGCAGGGTACGAGCAGTACTTC. It yields the protein CSARVAAGYEQYF.

Details on this clonotype: Relative to the germline gene, one junction end is altered; a read error may explain this. V gene TRBV20-1 combines with J gene TRBJ1-1, with D unclear. The CDR3 has 13 amino acids. Per germline, CDR1 DFQATT and CDR2 SNEGSKA (reference sequence). The chain's CDR3 is CNAHSPENTEAFF. In DNA form, the CDR3 reads TGCAATGCTCATTCACCGGAGAACACCGAAGCTTTCTTT.

The genes are TRBV29-1 and TRBJ2-3, with D tentatively TRBD2 (6 bases). Trimming shortened V by 7 bases and J by 0 bases, and 11 bases separated the two germline ends. Looked up from germline, CDR1 is SQVTM and CDR2 is ANQGSEA. The CDR3 is 13 amino acids. The CDR3 DNA follows: TGCAGCGGGAGGGCCCAAAGCACAGATACGCAGTATTTT. It codes for CSGRAQSTDTQYF.

The V and J genes are TRBV12-3 or TRBV12-4 and TRBJ2-4; the match to TRBD2 covers 8 bases. V was pared by 5 bases and J by 8 bases, with 5 bases of the junction left unmatched. The CDR3 contains 13 residues. CDR3 protein: CASSPGGVDIQYF. CDR3 nucleotides: TGTGCCAGCAGTCCGGGGGGGGTTGACATTCAGTACTTC.

This clonotype has just a few counts. J is TRBJ2-5 and V is TRBV7-2; no clear D. The CDR3 covers 14 residues. CDR1 is SGHTA, CDR2 FQGNSA, per germline. The germline V and J ends were trimmed by 5 bases and 2 bases, with 12 bases remaining between them. The CDR3 loop is CASSLLLVQETQYF. CDR3 nucleotide sequence: TGTGCCAGCAGCCTCCTTTTAGTTCAAGAGACCCAGTACTTC.

In this sample, this clonotype turned up a few times. The V call is TRBV12-3 or TRBV12-4, the J call TRBJ1-4; D is undetermined. The CDR3 totals 12 residues. Deletions cut 1 base from V and 11 bases from J, with 8 bases between. CDR3 region: CASSLGEWKLFF. CDR3 DNA: TGTGCCAGCAGTTTAGGCGAGTGGAAACTGTTTTTT.

This chain links TRBV9 with TRBJ2-7, with D perhaps TRBD2 (6 bases). Trimming pared 1 base from V and 6 bases from J, leaving 17 bases between. The CDR3 contains 15 residues. Germline values: CDR1 SGDLS, CDR2 YYNGEE. The CDR3 sequence: CASSVFGSGESEQYF. In nucleotides, the CDR3 is TGTGCCAGCAGCGTATTCGGGAGCGGTGAATCCGAGCAGTACTTC.

In its sample, this clonotype was seen a few times. CDR3 in DNA: TGTGCCAGCAGCTTGCAGTCTTCTTCTGGAAACACCATATATTTT. Protein: CASSLQSSSGNTIYF. This chain joins TRBV7-6 and TRBJ1-3; D is unclear. From germline, CDR1 is SGHVS and CDR2 FNYEAQ. Trimming pared 3 bases from V and 1 base from J, leaving 10 bases between. The CDR3 is 15 residues long.

The chain links TRBV12-3 or TRBV12-4 to TRBJ2-7, with D possibly matching TRBD1 (6 bases). V was shortened by 9 bases and J by 1 base, with 13 bases between the two germline ends. This CDR3 contains 13 residues. CDR3 in amino acids: CASRTGNSYEQYF. DNA of the CDR3: TGTGCCAGTCGTACAGGGAATTCCTACGAGCAGTACTTC.

The chain employs TRBV24-1 and TRBJ2-5; 12 bases map to TRBD1. The assigned J gene may be wrong: the sequence end matches TRBJ2-1 better. This CDR3 is built from 16 residues. Germline values: CDR1 KGHDR, CDR2 SFDVKD. The CDR3 loop is CATSDWGQGAANEQFF. CDR3 sequence (DNA): TGTGCCACCAGTGATTGGGGACAGGGGGCTGCAAATGAGCAGTTCTTC.

This clonotype was detected only a few times. The genes are TRBV24-1 and TRBJ2-2, with TRBD2 matching 10 bases. CDR1 KGHDR and CDR2 SFDVKD come from the germline V gene. V shed 2 bases and J 0 bases; nucleotides not matched to a gene: 11. CDR3 length: 20 amino acids. The CDR3 nucleotides read TGTGCCACCAGTGATTCCCGCGGAGCGGGGGGGTTCGCGAACACCGGGGAGCTGTTTTTT. Protein product: CATSDSRGAGGFANTGELFF.

The sample holds a few counts of this clonotype. The rearrangement joins TRBV15 to TRBJ1-5; no definite D call. This CDR3 comprises 15 residues. Trimming stripped 0 bases from V and 2 bases from J, with 8 bases between. Germline assignment: CDR1 LNHNV and CDR2 YYDKDF (reference sequence). This chain's CDR3 is CATSRDALGNQPQHF. For the CDR3, the DNA is TGTGCCACCAGCAGAGATGCGCTGGGCAATCAGCCCCAGCATTTT.